Listed below are T cell receptor beta chains from one sample, sequenced in a study of cytotoxic CD8 clonotypes in ibrutinib-treated CLL. Sequencing used immunoSEQ multiplex PCR; TCRdb keeps in-frame clones, though not all of them. The sample holds 90,000 to 150,000 clones, 50% to 65% seen once. Specimen: PBMCs, collected after 24 months of ibrutinib treatment. The source is a human donor with chronic lymphocytic leukemia. Each CDR3 is given with its conserved first and last residue. The order of the fields is J gene, D gene, V gene, CDR3 length, clone size, CDR3 protein, CDR3 DNA. D genes are given only for firm matches. Size is omitted from some rows. Given values are once, few, many or a class for expanded clones.

j_call: TRBJ2-5; d_call: TRBD1; v_call: TRBV7-2; cdr3_length: 14; clone_size: NA; cdr3_aa: CASSFGGQGETQYF; cdr3_nt: TGTGCCAGCAGCTTCGGTGGACAGGGGGAGACCCAGTACTTC
j_call: TRBJ1-3; d_call: TRBD1; v_call: TRBV5-1; cdr3_length: 15; clone_size: once; cdr3_aa: CASSLEGQGGNTIYF; cdr3_nt: TGCGCCAGCAGCTTGGAGGGACAGGGCGGAAACACCATATATTTT
j_call: TRBJ1-5; d_call: NA; v_call: TRBV2; cdr3_length: 15; clone_size: few; cdr3_aa: CASSPRISINQPQHF; cdr3_nt: TGTGCCAGCAGCCCCCGCATCAGCATCAATCAGCCCCAGCATTTT
j_call: TRBJ2-7; d_call: TRBD2; v_call: TRBV30; cdr3_length: 16; clone_size: few; cdr3_aa: CAWLPRTSGISYEQYF; cdr3_nt: TGTGCCTGGCTCCCTAGGACTAGCGGGATCTCCTACGAGCAGTACTTC
j_call: TRBJ2-7; d_call: TRBD2; v_call: TRBV6-5; cdr3_length: 14; clone_size: NA; cdr3_aa: CASSTPGLTYEQYF; cdr3_nt: TGTGCCAGCAGCACACCGGGACTAACCTACGAGCAGTACTTC
j_call: TRBJ2-3; d_call: NA; v_call: TRBV25-1; cdr3_length: 14; clone_size: NA; cdr3_aa: CASSRGGATDTQYF; cdr3_nt: TGTGCCAGCAGTAGAGGAGGCGCCACAGATACGCAGTATTTT
j_call: TRBJ2-1; d_call: TRBD1; v_call: TRBV29-1; cdr3_length: 14; clone_size: NA; cdr3_aa: CSAYRDRSYNEQFF; cdr3_nt: TGCAGCGCGTACCGGGACAGGAGCTACAATGAGCAGTTCTTC
j_call: TRBJ1-6; d_call: TRBD1; v_call: TRBV7-2; cdr3_length: 15; clone_size: once; cdr3_aa: CASSLGGQKNSPLHF; cdr3_nt: TGTGCCAGCAGCTTAGGGGGACAGAAGAATTCACCCCTCCACTTT
j_call: TRBJ1-5; d_call: NA; v_call: TRBV6-1; cdr3_length: 16; clone_size: NA; cdr3_aa: CASSEALRRGNQPQHF; cdr3_nt: TGTGCCAGCAGTGAAGCGCTTCGTAGGGGAAATCAGCCCCAGCATTTT
j_call: TRBJ2-7; d_call: NA; v_call: TRBV11-1; cdr3_length: 16; clone_size: NA; cdr3_aa: CASRIPPQGFSYEQYF; cdr3_nt: TGTGCCAGCAGAATACCACCCCAGGGGTTCTCCTACGAGCAGTACTTC
j_call: TRBJ2-5; d_call: TRBD2; v_call: TRBV25-1; cdr3_length: 15; clone_size: NA; cdr3_aa: CASSLAGDVPETQYF; cdr3_nt: TGTGCCAGCAGCCTAGCGGGGGATGTCCCAGAGACCCAGTACTTC
j_call: TRBJ1-5; d_call: NA; v_call: TRBV9; cdr3_length: 14; clone_size: NA; cdr3_aa: CASSAAEGNQPQHF; cdr3_nt: TGTGCCAGCAGCGCGGCGGAGGGGAATCAGCCCCAGCATTTT
j_call: TRBJ1-2; d_call: NA; v_call: TRBV6-4; cdr3_length: 14; clone_size: NA; cdr3_aa: CASRGRDRHYGYTF; cdr3_nt: TGTGCCAGCAGGGGGAGGGACCGACACTATGGCTACACCTTC
j_call: TRBJ2-3; d_call: TRBD2; v_call: TRBV7-2; cdr3_length: 14; clone_size: NA; cdr3_aa: CASRLAGGSDTQYF; cdr3_nt: TGTGCCAGCAGATTAGCGGGGGGGAGCGATACGCAGTATTTT
j_call: TRBJ2-7; d_call: TRBD1; v_call: TRBV2; cdr3_length: 17; clone_size: once; cdr3_aa: CASSDPSGQGLTYEQYF; cdr3_nt: TGTGCCAGCAGCGACCCCTCCGGACAGGGGCTAACCTACGAGCAGTACTTC
j_call: TRBJ2-2; d_call: TRBD2; v_call: TRBV30; cdr3_length: 15; clone_size: NA; cdr3_aa: CAWSRGGRATGELFF; cdr3_nt: TGTGCCTGGAGTCGGGGGGGCCGGGCCACCGGGGAGCTGTTTTTT
j_call: TRBJ2-1; d_call: TRBD1; v_call: TRBV9; cdr3_length: 16; clone_size: NA; cdr3_aa: CASSPQSGGAYNEQFF; cdr3_nt: TGTGCCAGCAGCCCTCAGTCAGGGGGCGCCTACAATGAGCAGTTCTTC
j_call: TRBJ2-1; d_call: TRBD2; v_call: TRBV5-1; cdr3_length: 13; clone_size: few; cdr3_aa: CASRPSGDNEQFF; cdr3_nt: TGCGCCAGCCGCCCTAGCGGAGACAATGAGCAGTTCTTC
j_call: TRBJ2-7; d_call: NA; v_call: TRBV28; cdr3_length: 15; clone_size: NA; cdr3_aa: CASTVGGQAYYEQYF; cdr3_nt: TGTGCCAGCACCGTGGGGGGTCAGGCGTACTACGAGCAGTACTTC
j_call: TRBJ1-1; d_call: NA; v_call: TRBV5-1; cdr3_length: 14; clone_size: many; cdr3_aa: CASSSGQKDTEAFF; cdr3_nt: TGCGCCAGCAGCTCGGGGCAGAAAGACACTGAAGCTTTCTTT
j_call: TRBJ2-5; d_call: TRBD1; v_call: TRBV19; cdr3_length: 16; clone_size: NA; cdr3_aa: CASSIARTGPQQTQYF; cdr3_nt: TGTGCCAGTAGTATTGCGAGGACAGGGCCCCAGCAGACCCAGTACTTC
j_call: TRBJ2-3; d_call: TRBD2; v_call: TRBV4-3; cdr3_length: 16; clone_size: few; cdr3_aa: CASSQDLQRGMDTQYF; cdr3_nt: TGCGCCAGCAGCCAAGATTTACAGCGGGGGATGGATACGCAGTATTTT